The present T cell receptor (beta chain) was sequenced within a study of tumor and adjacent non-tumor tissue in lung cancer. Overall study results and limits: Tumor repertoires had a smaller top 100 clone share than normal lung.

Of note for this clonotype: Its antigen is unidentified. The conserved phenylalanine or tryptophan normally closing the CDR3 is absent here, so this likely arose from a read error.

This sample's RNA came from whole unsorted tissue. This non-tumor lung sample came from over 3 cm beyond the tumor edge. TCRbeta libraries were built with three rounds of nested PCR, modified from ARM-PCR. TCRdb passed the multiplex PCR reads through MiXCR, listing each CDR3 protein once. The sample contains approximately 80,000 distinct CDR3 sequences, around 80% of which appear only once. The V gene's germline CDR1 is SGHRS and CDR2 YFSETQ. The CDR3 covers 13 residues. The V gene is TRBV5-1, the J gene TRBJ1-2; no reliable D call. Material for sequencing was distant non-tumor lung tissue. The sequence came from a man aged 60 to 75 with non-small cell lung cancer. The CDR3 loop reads CASSSSADYAYTL. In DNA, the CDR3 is TGCGCCAGCAGCTCCTCGGCGGATTATGCCTACACCTTA.